The 28 T cell receptor beta chains below all came from one sample that was sequenced in a study of neurological immune-mediated disorders. Each CDR3 protein is one row after TCRdb ran MiXCR on the 5' RACE reads. The table lists over 35,000 distinct CDR3 sequences, about 2.5% of them singletons, with about 12% in the top ten. Sequenced input: PBMCs. Receptors were obtained from a man younger than 45 with multiple sclerosis.

Ten or more counts support this clonotype. V is TRBV11-3 and J is TRBJ2-1; 8 bases are a match to TRBD2. Per germline, CDR1 SGHNT and CDR2 YENEEA. This CDR3 is 12 amino acids long. The V gene end was trimmed by 4 bases and the J gene end by 9 bases; junction bases not matched to a gene: 2. The CDR3 nucleotides are TGTGCCAGCAGCTCGGGGGGGGGTGAGCAGTTCTTC. Protein sequence: CASSSGGGEQFF. Complete variable domain (other parts from reference TRBV11-3 and TRBJ2-1): EAGVVQSPRYKIIEKKQPVAFWCNPISGHNTLYWYLQNLGQGPELLIRYENEEAVDDSQLPKDRFSAERLKGVDSTLKIQPAELGDSAVYLCASSSGGGEQFFGPGTRLTVL.

This clonotype appeared many times. DNA of the CDR3: TGCAGTGCTAGAGGCTTGGGAGAAGGGCAGTTCTTC. Translated, it gives CSARGLGEGQFF. The rearrangement uses TRBV20-1 and TRBJ2-1; perhaps TRBD2 as D (5 bases). V lost 1 base, J lost 12 bases, and 13 bases lay in between. CDR3 length: 12 amino acids. From germline, CDR1 is DFQATT and CDR2 SNEGSKA (reference sequence).

In its sample, this clonotype was seen many times. The chain combines TRBV20-1 with TRBJ1-5, with 7 bases matching TRBD1. The CDR3 runs 13 residues. The germline gives CDR1 DFQATT, CDR2 SNEGSKA (reference sequence). Trimming at V came to 4 bases and at J to 5 bases, leaving 5 bases not matched to a gene. The CDR3 DNA follows: TGCAGTGCTATCACAGGGGTTGATCAGCCCCAGCATTTT. It specifies CSAITGVDQPQHF.

This clonotype was counted many times. The chain combines TRBV25-1 with TRBJ2-1; 9 nucleotides line up with TRBD2. CDR1 MGHDK and CDR2 SYGVNS come from the germline V gene. With V trimmed by 4 bases and J by 8 bases, 3 bases remained unmatched. The CDR3 is 13 residues long. The CDR3 sequence: CASSGGGRDEQFF. CDR3 nucleotides: TGTGCCAGCAGTGGTGGCGGGAGGGATGAGCAGTTCTTC.

About this clonotype itself: An end of the junction differs from the germline gene, which may be a read error. This chain uses TRBV12-5 with TRBJ2-2, with D maybe TRBD1 (6 bases). This CDR3 region has 15 residues. The germline V gene encodes CDR1 LGHNT and CDR2 FRNRAP. CDR3 amino acids: CASGLGTPNTVELFF. The CDR3 DNA sequence: TGTGCTAGTGGTCTCGGGACACCGAACACCGTGGAGCTGTTTTTT.

This clonotype appeared many times. The chain is built from TRBV6-5 and TRBJ2-7; 8 nucleotides match TRBD1. Germline trimming cut 5 bases from V and 4 bases from J; bases unmatched to any gene: 1. The CDR3 is 12 residues long. From germline, CDR1 is MNHEY and CDR2 SVGAGI. CDR3 nucleotides: TGTGCCAGCAGTGGACAGGGATACGAGCAGTACTTC. The encoded protein is CASSGQGYEQYF.

In its sample, this clonotype was seen many times. The chain joins TRBV20-1 to TRBJ2-1; 7 bases are a match to TRBD1. The germline gives CDR1 DFQATT, CDR2 SNEGSKA (reference sequence). Germline trimming cut 3 bases from V and 0 bases from J; bases unmatched to any gene: 14. This CDR3 is 18 amino acids long. CDR3 sequence reads: CSARSYKQGLGSYNEQFF. The DNA for the CDR3 is TGCAGTGCTAGGAGCTACAAACAGGGGTTGGGCTCCTACAATGAGCAGTTCTTC.

To note about this clonotype: The CDR3 does not close with the conserved phenylalanine or tryptophan, likely indicating a read error. The chain links TRBV20-1 to TRBJ2-7; a weak D match, TRBD1 (5 bases). Germline V gene data show CDR1 as DFQATT and CDR2 as SNEGSKA (reference sequence). Between the trimmed V and J ends, which lost 6 bases and 3 bases, there was a span of 12 bases. CDR3 length equals 12 residues. CDR3 sequence reads: CSARRDSYEQYN. CDR3 nucleotide sequence: TGCAGTGCCCGGAGAGACAGCTACGAGCAGTACAAC.

This clonotype was counted many times. The V call is TRBV20-1, the J call TRBJ2-1; D gene uncertain. Germline V CDR1 and CDR2: DFQATT, SNEGSKA (reference sequence). V lost 2 bases, J lost 5 bases, and 10 bases lay in between. This CDR3 contains 13 residues. CDR3 loop: CSARQAHNNEQFF. CDR3 DNA: TGCAGTGCTAGACAGGCGCATAACAATGAGCAGTTCTTC.

This clonotype appeared many times. This rearrangement joins TRBV12-3 or TRBV12-4 to TRBJ2-3, with D maybe TRBD2 (6 bases). The CDR3 length is 14 residues. The V and J ends lost 4 bases and 1 base respectively, with 9 bases between them. The CDR3 coding sequence is TGTGCCAGCAGTTCAGCGGGCCGCACAGATACGCAGTATTTT. It specifies CASSSAGRTDTQYF.

This clonotype was observed at least ten times. The J gene is TRBJ2-7, the V gene TRBV20-1, with a possible D match to TRBD2 (6 bases). In germline, CDR1 is DFQATT, CDR2 SNEGSKA (reference sequence). Trimming removed 5 bases from V and 3 bases from J, with 8 bases in between. The length of the CDR3 is 11 residues. The CDR3 nucleotides read TGCAGTGCTCGGAGGGACTACGAGCAGTACTTC. It yields the protein CSARRDYEQYF.

This clonotype was seen many times. V and J are TRBV12-3 or TRBV12-4 and TRBJ2-7; D perhaps matches TRBD2 (6 bases). CDR3 length: 14 amino acids. Trimming pared 1 base from V and 4 bases from J, leaving 11 bases between. The CDR3 reads CASSLGVGTYEQYF. In DNA form, the CDR3 reads TGTGCCAGCAGTTTAGGGGTCGGGACTTACGAGCAGTACTTC.

CDR3 sequence: CASSPGSYEQYF. The CDR3 DNA sequence: TGTGCCAGCTCACCCGGCTCCTACGAGCAGTACTTC. The rearrangement uses TRBV18 and TRBJ2-7, with D uncertain. CDR1 is KGHSH and CDR2 is LQKENI in the germline V gene. CDR3 length: 12 residues. Trimming shortened V by 3 bases and J by 0 bases, and 3 bases separated the two germline ends.

In this sample, this clonotype turned up many times. V gene TRBV12-3 or TRBV12-4 combines with J gene TRBJ2-1, with no clear D. The CDR3 length is 15 residues. Trimming took off 5 bases at V and 9 bases at J, with 20 bases between the two ends. The CDR3 DNA reads TGTGCCAGCAGTATTAACTCCCCCAGTCTGCGTGAGCAGTTCTTC. Its translation is CASSINSPSLREQFF.

Many counts were recorded for this clonotype. The chain is built from TRBV6-2 or TRBV6-3 and TRBJ2-1, with unresolved D. The CDR3 totals 11 residues. V was clipped by 5 bases and J by 11 bases, with 10 bases between them. Germline-derived CDR1 and CDR2 are MNHEY and SVGEGT. CDR3 in amino acids: CASSRAVKQFF. The CDR3 DNA reads TGTGCCAGCAGTCGGGCCGTCAAGCAGTTCTTC.

In this sample, this clonotype turned up many times. J is TRBJ2-7 and V is TRBV20-1; TRBD2 matches at 9 bases. Germline-derived CDR1 and CDR2 are DFQATT and SNEGSKA (reference sequence). The V gene end was trimmed by 1 base and the J gene end by 2 bases; junction bases not matched to a gene: 3. CDR3 length equals 14 residues. CDR3 in amino acids: CSARATSGPYEQYF. The CDR3 coding sequence is TGCAGTGCTAGAGCGACTAGCGGACCCTACGAGCAGTACTTC.

This clonotype was seen many times. The chain carries TRBV7-9 and TRBJ2-7, with D uncertain. Between the trimmed V and J ends, which lost 2 bases and 5 bases, there was a span of 4 bases. The CDR3 has 11 residues. CDR1 and CDR2 from the germline V gene are SEHNR and FQNEAQ (reference sequence). The chain's CDR3 is CASSLNHEQYF. Written as DNA, the CDR3 is TGTGCCAGCAGCTTAAATCACGAGCAGTACTTC.

This clonotype was seen repeatedly, ten times or more. The rearrangement links TRBV3-1 to TRBJ1-6, with a possible D match to TRBD1 (6 bases). Germline V gene data show CDR1 as LGHDT and CDR2 as YNNKEL (reference sequence). CDR3 size: 14 residues. The germline V and J ends were trimmed by 1 base and 10 bases, with 11 bases remaining between them. The CDR3 DNA follows: TGTGCCAGCAGCCAAGGCGGACAGATCTCACCCCTCCACTTT. Protein: CASSQGGQISPLHF.

The table lists this clonotype with many counts. The rearrangement links TRBV20-1 to TRBJ2-7, with TRBD1 matching over 8 bases. Germline V gene sequence: CDR1 DFQATT, CDR2 SNEGSKA (reference sequence). The CDR3 length is 15 residues. The ends lost 3 bases at V and 6 bases at J; junction bases unmatched: 13. CDR3: CSASPPGQGRGEQYF. CDR3 nucleotides: TGCAGTGCTAGCCCGCCCGGACAGGGAAGGGGCGAGCAGTACTTC.

Ten or more counts support this clonotype. V usage is TRBV14 and J usage is TRBJ2-7; D might be TRBD2 (7 bases). CDR1 is SGHDN and CDR2 is FVKESK in the germline V gene. V was pared by 0 bases and J by 9 bases, with 15 bases between. The CDR3 is 14 residues long. The CDR3 loop is CASSQEYRGAAQYF. CDR3 in DNA: TGTGCCAGCAGCCAAGAATATCGGGGGGCTGCGCAGTACTTC.

This clonotype has at least ten counts. The chain joins TRBV5-1 to TRBJ2-2; D is possibly TRBD1 (5 bases). The germline V and J ends were trimmed by 1 base and 6 bases, with 10 bases remaining between them. The CDR3 spans 14 residues. Germline V lookup: CDR1 SGHRS, CDR2 YFSETQ. CDR3 region: CASSLSQGPGELFF. CDR3 nucleotides: TGCGCCAGCAGCTTGAGCCAGGGTCCCGGGGAGCTGTTTTTT.

This clonotype was seen repeatedly, ten times or more. The rearrangement uses TRBV5-1 and TRBJ2-7; TRBD1 or TRBD2 may be the D gene (6 bases each). V gave up 0 bases and J gave up 3 bases, with 13 bases separating them. This CDR3 region has 15 residues. Germline assignment: CDR1 SGHRS and CDR2 YFSETQ. The CDR3 DNA sequence: TGCGCCAGCAGCTTGGCCGGGGGCGGCTACTACGAGCAGTACTTC. Residues: CASSLAGGGYYEQYF.

There are many counts of this clonotype. This chain links TRBV6-2 or TRBV6-3 with TRBJ2-7; D possibly corresponds to TRBD2 (6 bases). Deletions cut 2 bases from V and 3 bases from J, with 11 bases between. Germline V gene lookup returns CDR1 MNHEY and CDR2 SVGEGT. This CDR3 is built from 14 residues. This CDR3 reads CASSYLGLNYEQYF. CDR3 DNA sequence: TGTGCCAGCAGTTACCTGGGACTTAACTACGAGCAGTACTTC.

In its sample, this clonotype was seen many times. The chain recombines TRBV27 with TRBJ2-7; no firm D call. Trimming shortened V by 8 bases and J by 0 bases, and 8 bases separated the two germline ends. This CDR3 spans 12 amino acids. In germline, CDR1 is MNHEY, CDR2 SMNVEV (reference sequence). The CDR3 loop is CASGTSSYEQYF. In DNA, the CDR3 is TGTGCCAGCGGAACTTCCTCCTACGAGCAGTACTTC.

Many counts were recorded for this clonotype. The chain carries TRBV5-1 and TRBJ2-7; the D gene is possibly TRBD2 (6 bases). The CDR3 contains 14 residues. V was trimmed by 4 bases and J by 0 bases, leaving 11 bases between them. Germline CDR1 and CDR2: SGHRS and YFSETQ. CDR3: CASSPGDHSYEQYF. CDR3 in DNA: TGCGCCAGCAGCCCGGGGGACCACTCCTACGAGCAGTACTTC.

This clonotype was counted many times. The J gene is TRBJ2-7, the V gene TRBV20-1, with unresolved D. The CDR3 runs 12 residues. The germline V and J ends were trimmed by 3 bases and 0 bases, with 6 bases remaining between them. The V gene's germline CDR1 is DFQATT and CDR2 SNEGSKA (reference sequence). CDR3 sequence: CSASDDSYEQYF. The CDR3 region has the DNA TGCAGTGCTAGTGACGACTCCTACGAGCAGTACTTC.

This clonotype was observed many times. V and J are TRBV12-3 or TRBV12-4 and TRBJ2-7, with 8 bases that match TRBD2. V lost 6 bases and J lost 4; bases outside the gene matches: 11. CDR3 size: 15 residues. The CDR3 loop reads CASSQTLAGAYEQYF. The CDR3 DNA is TGTGCCAGCAGCCAAACGCTAGCGGGCGCGTACGAGCAGTACTTC.

This clonotype was counted ten times or more. This chain connects TRBV20-1 to TRBJ1-4, with D perhaps TRBD1 (5 bases). Germline assignment: CDR1 DFQATT and CDR2 SNEGSKA (reference sequence). This CDR3 spans 17 amino acids. V was trimmed by 0 bases and J by 0 bases, leaving 14 bases between them. CDR3 sequence: CSARDKWQGPTNEKLFF. The CDR3 nucleotides read TGCAGTGCTAGAGATAAGTGGCAGGGACCAACTAATGAAAAACTGTTTTTT.